This entry lists 26 T cell receptor beta chains sequenced from one sample in a study of blood T cell repertoires in COVID-19. TCRdb's table, derived via immunoSEQ multiplex PCR, lists solely in-frame clones and lacks some. Seen here are about 130,000 clones, under 85% observed once, and the top ten hold 8% to 10%. Specimen: peripheral blood. All receptors derive from a man between 35 and 55 years old with active or convalescent COVID-19.

The V gene is TRBV6-5, the J gene TRBJ2-1; TRBD2 matches 9 bases. This CDR3 comprises 16 residues. Trimming at V came to 0 bases and at J to 5 bases, leaving 5 bases not matched to a gene. Germline lookup yields CDR1 MNHEY and CDR2 SVGAGI. The CDR3 nucleotides read TGTGCCAGCAGTTACTCGACGGCGGGGGGGCACAATGAGCAGTTCTTC. Its protein is CASSYSTAGGHNEQFF.

The chain couples TRBV18 to TRBJ2-7, with TRBD1 identical over 7 bases. The CDR3 is 15 amino acids. The junction had 5 bases not matched to a gene; V was cut back by 3 bases and J by 0 bases. From germline, CDR1 is KGHSH and CDR2 LQKENI. CDR3 coding DNA: TGTGCCAGCTCACCCGGACAGGCCAGCTCCTACGAGCAGTACTTC. Protein: CASSPGQASSYEQYF.

The V and J genes are TRBV5-1 and TRBJ1-4; perhaps TRBD1 as D (5 bases). Deletions cut 7 bases from V and 4 bases from J, with 8 bases between. The V gene's germline CDR1 is SGHRS and CDR2 YFSETQ. The CDR3 length is 12 residues. For the CDR3, the DNA is TGCGCCAGCCAACAGGATAATGAAAAACTGTTTTTT. Translated: CASQQDNEKLFF.

The table lists this clone with a few counts. The rearrangement links TRBV4-1 to TRBJ2-7, with TRBD2 identical over 7 bases. Germline V gives CDR1 MGHRA, CDR2 YSYEKL. The CDR3 length is 14 residues. J gave up 3 bases and V 3 bases, and 5 bases lay outside the gene matches. In DNA form, the CDR3 reads TGCGCCAGCAGCCAGGGTAGGGAGGGCTACGAGCAGTACTTC. It is translated as CASSQGREGYEQYF.

The chain combines TRBV9 with TRBJ2-1; tentatively, D is TRBD2 (5 bases). This CDR3 comprises 14 residues. The germline V gene encodes CDR1 SGDLS and CDR2 YYNGEE. Deletions cut 4 bases from V and 10 bases from J, with 18 bases between. The CDR3 DNA reads TGTGCCAGCAGCAGACTCGGCCTAGGAGGCGAGCAGTTCTTC. It codes for CASSRLGLGGEQFF.

The CDR3 DNA reads TGTGCCAGCAGTTACGGGCAGGTAACAGATACGCAGTATTTT. Translation gives CASSYGQVTDTQYF. This sequence joins TRBV6-6 and TRBJ2-3; D not certain. CDR1 and CDR2 (germline): MNHNY, SVGAGI (reference sequence). The CDR3 has 14 amino acids. The ends were cut back, 2 bases at V and 3 bases at J, with 9 bases in the middle.

V usage is TRBV19 and J usage is TRBJ1-2, with TRBD1 identical over 8 bases. Losses at the gene ends were 4 bases for V and 0 bases for J; bases not matched to a gene: 4. CDR1 LNHDA and CDR2 SQIVND come from the germline V gene (reference sequence). The CDR3 covers 15 residues. CDR3 coding DNA: TGTGCCAGTAGTACAGGGACAGGAGCTAACTATGGCTACACCTTC. Encoded protein: CASSTGTGANYGYTF.

CDR3 in DNA: TGTGCCAGCTCAATAGGGGGACAAGAGACCCAGTACTTC. Translating it yields CASSIGGQETQYF. This chain uses TRBV18 with TRBJ2-5, with D possibly being TRBD1 (6 bases). Germline V lookup: CDR1 KGHSH, CDR2 LQKENI. This CDR3 region has 13 residues. V shed 5 bases and J shed 2 bases, with 9 bases lying between them.

This chain uses TRBV5-4 with TRBJ1-1; 7 bases align to TRBD1. CDR3 length equals 14 residues. Germline loops: CDR1 SGHNT, CDR2 YYREEE (reference sequence). The V gene end was trimmed by 4 bases and the J gene end by 0 bases; junction bases not matched to a gene: 3. This chain's CDR3 is CASSRDSMNTEAFF. As DNA, the CDR3 is TGTGCCAGCAGCCGGGACAGTATGAACACTGAAGCTTTCTTT.

V and J are TRBV7-3 and TRBJ2-1, with 7 bases fitting TRBD2. The CDR3 contains 15 residues. V lost 1 base and J lost 6; bases outside the gene matches: 6. Looked up from germline, CDR1 is SGHTA and CDR2 is FQGTGA. This chain's CDR3 is CASSLNGLGSNEQFF. CDR3 DNA sequence: TGTGCCAGCAGCTTAAATGGACTAGGTTCCAATGAGCAGTTCTTC. Together with reference TRBV7-3 and TRBJ2-1, the CDR3 gives the full variable domain: GAGVSQTPSNKVTEKGKYVELRCDPISGHTALYWYRQSLGQGPEFLIYFQGTGAADDSGLPNDRFFAVRPEGSVSTLKIQRTERGDSAVYLCASSLNGLGSNEQFFGPGTRLTVL.

J is TRBJ2-3 and V is TRBV28; 9 positions agree with TRBD2. Per germline, CDR1 MDHEN and CDR2 SYDVKM. V was pared by 5 bases and J by 2 bases, with 8 bases of the junction left unmatched. This CDR3 has 16 amino acids. CDR3: CASSPTSSGATDTQYF. CDR3 bases: TGTGCCAGCAGTCCCACGTCTAGCGGGGCCACAGATACGCAGTATTTT.

The chain employs TRBV5-1 and TRBJ2-7, with D tentatively TRBD1 (5 bases). The CDR3 extends over 14 amino acids. Trimming shortened V by 4 bases and J by 1 base, and 12 bases separated the two germline ends. CDR1 and CDR2 from the germline V gene are SGHRS and YFSETQ. The CDR3 protein is CASSPQAGSYEQYF. The CDR3 DNA sequence: TGCGCCAGCAGCCCGCAGGCAGGGTCCTACGAGCAGTACTTC.

The CDR3 here is CAISVTGREQYF. The CDR3 DNA follows: TGTGCCATCAGTGTTACCGGGAGGGAGCAGTACTTC. The V and J genes are TRBV10-3 and TRBJ2-7; 7 bases map to TRBD2. Germline CDR1 and CDR2: ENHRY and SYGVKD. J lost 7 bases, V lost 4 bases, and 4 bases had no gene match. The CDR3 contains 12 residues.

This clone was detected once. This sequence joins TRBV3-1 (or the pseudogene TRBV3-2) and TRBJ1-4; TRBD1 aligns across 10 bases. Germline V lookup: CDR1 LGHDT, CDR2 YNNKEL (reference sequence). The CDR3 is 15 residues long. The junction had 8 bases not matched to a gene; V was cut back by 5 bases and J by 8 bases. The CDR3 reads CASSDLGQGGEKLFF. As DNA, the CDR3 is TGTGCCAGCAGCGACCTAGGACAGGGGGGAGAAAAACTGTTTTTT.

The V and J genes are TRBV5-1 and TRBJ1-1, with TRBD1 matching over 7 bases. The germline gives CDR1 SGHRS, CDR2 YFSETQ. J was trimmed by 1 base and V by 6 bases; bases with no gene match: 6. This CDR3 comprises 14 residues. This chain's CDR3 is CASIQGDGNTEAFF. The CDR3, as DNA: TGCGCCAGCATCCAGGGGGATGGGAACACTGAAGCTTTCTTT. Full variable domain (rest looked up from reference TRBV5-1 and TRBJ1-1): KAGVTQTPRYLIKTRGQQVTLSCSPISGHRSVSWYQQTPGQGLQFLFEYFSETQRNKGNFPGRFSGRQFSNSRSEMNVSTLELGDSALYLCASIQGDGNTEAFFGQGTRLTVV.

V and J are TRBV27 and TRBJ2-2, with D possibly matching TRBD1 (6 bases). CDR3 length: 15 residues. V was shortened by 7 bases and J by 1 base, with 13 bases between the two germline ends. Germline CDR1 MNHEY, CDR2 SMNVEV (reference sequence). CDR3 in DNA: TGTGCCAGCAAACAGGGATCCCTGAACACCGGGGAGCTGTTTTTT. It is translated as CASKQGSLNTGELFF.

V is TRBV5-1 and J is TRBJ2-1, with D tentatively TRBD1 (7 bases). The length of the CDR3 is 15 residues. CDR1 SGHRS and CDR2 YFSETQ come from the germline V gene. V gave up 4 bases and J gave up 3 bases, with 14 bases separating them. CDR3 in amino acids: CASSPEGQFYNEQFF. The DNA for the CDR3 is TGCGCCAGCAGCCCGGAGGGACAGTTCTACAATGAGCAGTTCTTC.

This clone was observed a handful of times. The chain recombines TRBV19 with TRBJ2-7, with D perhaps matching TRBD1 (6 bases). The germline V gene encodes CDR1 LNHDA and CDR2 SQIVND (reference sequence). CDR3 size: 14 residues. V lost 3 bases and J 4 bases, leaving 13 bases between the germline ends. The CDR3 sequence is CASSIQGMSYEQYF. The CDR3 nucleotides are TGTGCCAGTAGTATCCAGGGGATGTCTTACGAGCAGTACTTC.

This clone was seen ten or more times. The chain recombines TRBV29-1 with TRBJ1-3, with D maybe TRBD1 (5 bases). CDR1 and CDR2 from the germline V gene are SQVTM and ANQGSEA. There are 12 residues in the CDR3. The V end lost 4 bases, the J end lost 4 bases, and 8 bases lay between the germline ends. This CDR3 reads CSVVTDGNTIYF. The CDR3 DNA is TGCAGCGTTGTGACAGACGGAAACACCATATATTTT.

The chain joins TRBV29-1 to TRBJ2-3; perhaps TRBD1 as D (5 bases). V lost 6 bases, J lost 6 bases, and 22 bases lay in between. Germline V lookup: CDR1 SQVTM, CDR2 ANQGSEA. This CDR3 has 15 residues. The CDR3 nucleotides are TGCAGCGTGGAAAGCCGCAGGGTCTCTTCCGATACGCAGTATTTT. This translates into CSVESRRVSSDTQYF.

Points on this clone: Other DNA sequences in the same sample also yield this CDR3. The V gene is TRBV5-1, the J gene TRBJ2-5; TRBD2 agrees at 11 bases. CDR1 is SGHRS and CDR2 is YFSETQ in the germline V gene. V shed 0 bases, J shed 4 bases, and the junction held 2 bases outside the gene matches. The CDR3 is 15 amino acids. CDR3 DNA sequence: TGCGCCAGCAGCTTGGCTCTAGCGGGGGGAGAGACCCAGTACTTC. Translated: CASSLALAGGETQYF.

This clone has only a few counts. This chain links TRBV5-1 with TRBJ2-7; D unclear. Per the germline V gene, CDR1 is SGHRS and CDR2 is YFSETQ. V lost 0 bases to trimming and J lost 1 base, with 5 bases between them. The CDR3 is 13 amino acids. CDR3 in DNA: TGCGCCAGCAGCTTGGGCGTATCCTACGAGCAGTACTTC. Translated, it gives CASSLGVSYEQYF.

The CDR3 DNA reads as TGTGCCAGCAGCCCCCAGGACAGTTTGGGCAAAAACATTCAGTACTTC. Protein sequence: CASSPQDSLGKNIQYF. The chain uses TRBV5-6 and TRBJ2-4; TRBD1 might be the D (6 bases). Between the trimmed V and J ends, which lost 4 bases and 3 bases, there was a span of 17 bases. CDR3 length: 16 amino acids. Germline-derived CDR1 and CDR2 are SGHDT and YYEEEE.

This chain joins TRBV29-1 and TRBJ2-7, with D unclear. Germline V CDR1 and CDR2: SQVTM, ANQGSEA. This CDR3 is built from 13 residues. V gave up 5 bases and J gave up 1 base, with 12 bases separating them. As DNA, the CDR3 is TGCAGCGTTTTGAGCCCTACGTCCTACGAGCAGTACTTC. Translated: CSVLSPTSYEQYF.

This chain uses TRBV7-9 with TRBJ2-2; D is perhaps TRBD2 (5 bases). This CDR3 is built from 15 residues. Germline assignment: CDR1 SEHNR and CDR2 FQNEAQ (reference sequence). The V end was cut by 6 bases, the J end by 2 bases, with 13 bases between. CDR3 in amino acids: CASSITRLNTGELFF. CDR3 sequence (DNA): TGTGCCAGCAGTATAACTAGACTAAACACCGGGGAGCTGTTTTTT.

The chain links TRBV7-2 to TRBJ2-1; 7 bases are shared with TRBD2. V lost 2 bases to trimming and J lost 8 bases; unmatched junction nucleotides: 12. CDR1 and CDR2 from the germline V gene are SGHTA and FQGNSA. The CDR3 covers 16 residues. CDR3 amino acids: CASSLISSGATYEQFF. CDR3 nucleotides: TGTGCCAGCAGCTTAATATCGAGCGGGGCCACGTATGAGCAGTTCTTC. The full variable domain, completed using reference TRBV7-2 and TRBJ2-1, is GAGVSQSPSNKVTEKGKDVELRCDPISGHTALYWYRQSLGQGLEFLIYFQGNSAPDKSGLPSDRFSAERTGGSVSTLTIQRTQQEDSAVYLCASSLISSGATYEQFFGPGTRLTVL.